These 4 T cell receptor beta chains share one sample of origin, sequenced in a study of identical twins. TCRdb reprocessed the 5' RACE reads via MiXCR and lists one record per CDR3 protein. The top ten hold 10% of the sample, which has a few hundred thousand distinct CDR3 sequences, approximately 10% seen once. Sequences were obtained from memory T cells sorted from blood. These receptors were taken from a man between 45 and 60 years old in good health.

This clonotype was counted between two and nine times. The chain joins TRBV5-1 to TRBJ2-3; TRBD2 matches at 11 bases. V shed 2 bases and J 7 bases; nucleotides not matched to a gene: 9. From germline, CDR1 is SGHRS and CDR2 YFSETQ. The CDR3 has 16 residues. The CDR3: CASSFVSGGAVNTQYF. DNA for the CDR3: TGCGCCAGCAGCTTTGTTAGCGGGGGGGCCGTGAATACGCAGTATTTT.

This clonotype showed up many times. The rearrangement uses TRBV20-1 and TRBJ2-2, with D perhaps TRBD1 (5 bases). The CDR3 length is 15 residues. Germline V lookup: CDR1 DFQATT, CDR2 SNEGSKA (reference sequence). V was shortened by 0 bases and J by 4 bases, with 12 bases between the two germline ends. CDR3 sequence: CSARDLRVGTGELFF. CDR3 sequence (DNA): TGCAGTGCTAGAGATCTCAGGGTGGGCACCGGGGAGCTGTTTTTT.

This clonotype was seen repeatedly, ten times or more. The rearrangement joins TRBV9 to TRBJ2-3; D might be TRBD1 or TRBD2, each matching 5 bases. The length of the CDR3 is 14 residues. V lost 0 bases, J lost 4 bases, and 9 bases lay in between. Germline V gene data show CDR1 as SGDLS and CDR2 as YYNGEE. The CDR3 loop reads CASSVGMGADTQYF. CDR3 nucleotide sequence: TGTGCCAGCAGCGTAGGAATGGGGGCAGATACGCAGTATTTT.

In DNA, the CDR3 is TGTGCCAGCAGCTCGCAGGGAGGATCCCCCTACAATGAGCAGTTCTTC. Protein sequence: CASSSQGGSPYNEQFF. V is TRBV9 and J is TRBJ2-1, with D perhaps matching TRBD2 (6 bases). CDR1 and CDR2 from the germline V gene are SGDLS and YYNGEE. CDR3 length: 16 amino acids. Trimming removed 4 bases at V and 2 bases at J, with 16 bases between.